This record covers a single TCR beta chain. The antigen is undetermined. These data belong to a study of OX40 agonist ivuxolimab in advanced cancers. As for the study in general: Partial responses occurred in three patients (one hepatocellular carcinoma, two cutaneous melanoma). Regarding the study as a whole: Expanded peripheral T cells had an undetermined antigen specificity.

Repertoires were generated with immunoSEQ multiplex PCR, while TCRdb's copy carries only in-frame clones and drops some. The sample carries about 76,000 clones, 85% to 90% recorded once. V trimming: 4 bases; J trimming: 6 bases; junction bases outside the gene matches: 3. This CDR3 comprises 15 residues. In germline, CDR1 is SGHTA, CDR2 FQGNSA. This receptor was obtained from an adult with an advanced solid tumor such as melanoma, head and neck, liver or kidney cancer. The sequencing used CD4+ or CD8+ T cells sorted from blood, collected in a trial of the OX40 agonist ivuxolimab. The chain has TRBV7-2 and TRBJ1-6, with 10 positions matching TRBD1. DNA for the CDR3: TGTGCCAGCAGCTGGGGACAGGGGCGTAATTCACCCCTCCACTTT. This translates into CASSWGQGRNSPLHF.